The 3 T cell receptor beta chains reported below all come from one sample, sequenced in a study of T cell clonotyping in hematopoietic cell transplantation. Using immunoSEQ multiplex PCR, the repertoire was profiled, and TCRdb retains in-frame clones only, with some absent. The sample holds around 1,500 clones, approximately 72% seen once. The starting material was PBMCs, obtained 30 days after allogeneic stem cell transplant. Receptor source: a male patient aged 55 to 70 who had an allogeneic stem cell transplant, so the T cells may come from the graft donor. Some clones in this sample may be carry-over from other donors' samples.

The chain uses TRBV6-4 and TRBJ2-1; 7 bases fit TRBD2. The V segment lost 6 bases and the J segment 0 bases; nucleotides outside the gene matches: 5. This CDR3 is 15 amino acids long. The germline gives CDR1 MRHNA, CDR2 SNTAGT. The CDR3, as DNA: TGTGCCAGCAGAGTCACTAGCGACTCCTACAATGAGCAGTTCTTC. This translates into CASRVTSDSYNEQFF.

The rearrangement joins TRBV18 to TRBJ2-5; 11 bases are a match to TRBD1. The CDR3 sequence is 18 residues long. From germline, CDR1 is KGHSH and CDR2 LQKENI. With 3 bases clipped from V and 2 bases from J, the junction kept 11 bases outside the gene matches. CDR3 DNA: TGTGCCAGCTCACCGAAATCTACCGGGACAGGGGGGCAAGAGACCCAGTACTTC. Translating gives CASSPKSTGTGGQETQYF.

The gene calls are TRBV5-1 and TRBJ2-4, with no clear D. CDR1 and CDR2 from the germline V gene are SGHRS and YFSETQ. This CDR3 contains 12 residues. V gave up 5 bases and J gave up 6 bases, with 9 bases separating them. The CDR3 reads CASSLSRNIQYF. Written as DNA, the CDR3 is TGCGCCAGCAGTTTAAGCCGAAACATTCAGTACTTC.